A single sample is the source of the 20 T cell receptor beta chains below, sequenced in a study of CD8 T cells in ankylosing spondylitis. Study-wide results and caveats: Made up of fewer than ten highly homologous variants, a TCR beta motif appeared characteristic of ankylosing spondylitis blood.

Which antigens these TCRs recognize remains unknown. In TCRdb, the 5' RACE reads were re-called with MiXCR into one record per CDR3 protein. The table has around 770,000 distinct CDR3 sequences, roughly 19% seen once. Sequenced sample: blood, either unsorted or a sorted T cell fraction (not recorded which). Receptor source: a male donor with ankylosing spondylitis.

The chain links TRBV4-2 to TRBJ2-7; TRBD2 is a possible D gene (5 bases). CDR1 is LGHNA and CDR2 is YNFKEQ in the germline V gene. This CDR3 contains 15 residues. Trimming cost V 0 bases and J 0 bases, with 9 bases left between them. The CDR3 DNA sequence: TGTGCCAGCAGCCAAGAAAAAACTAGCTCCTACGAGCAGTACTTC. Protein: CASSQEKTSSYEQYF.

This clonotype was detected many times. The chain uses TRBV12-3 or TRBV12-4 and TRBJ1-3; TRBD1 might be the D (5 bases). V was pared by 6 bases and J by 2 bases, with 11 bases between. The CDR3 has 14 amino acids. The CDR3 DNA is TGTGCCAGCAGCCTGGGACTTGCTGGAAACACCATATATTTT. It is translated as CASSLGLAGNTIYF.

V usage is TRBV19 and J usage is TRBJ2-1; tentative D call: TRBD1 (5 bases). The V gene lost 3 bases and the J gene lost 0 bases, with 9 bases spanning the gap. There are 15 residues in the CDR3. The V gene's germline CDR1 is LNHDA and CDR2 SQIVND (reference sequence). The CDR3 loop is CASSISGLSYNEQFF. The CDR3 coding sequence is TGTGCCAGTAGTATTTCAGGGCTCTCCTACAATGAGCAGTTCTTC. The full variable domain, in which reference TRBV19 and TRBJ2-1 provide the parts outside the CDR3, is DGGITQSPKYLFRKEGQNVTLSCEQNLNHDAMYWYRQDPGQGLRLIYYSQIVNDFQKGDIAEGYSVSREKKESFPLTVTSAQKNPTAFYLCASSISGLSYNEQFFGPGTRLTVL.

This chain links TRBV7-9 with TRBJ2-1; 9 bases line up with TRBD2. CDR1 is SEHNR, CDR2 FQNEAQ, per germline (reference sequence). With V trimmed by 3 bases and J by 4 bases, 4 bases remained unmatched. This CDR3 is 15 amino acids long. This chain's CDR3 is CASSFSREGYNEQFF. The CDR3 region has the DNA TGTGCCAGCAGCTTTTCGCGGGAGGGGTACAATGAGCAGTTCTTC. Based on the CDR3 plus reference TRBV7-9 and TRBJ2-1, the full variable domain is DTGVSQNPRHKITKRGQNVTFRCDPISEHNRLYWYRQTLGQGPEFLTYFQNEAQLEKSRLLSDRFSAERPKGSFSTLEIQRTEQGDSAMYLCASSFSREGYNEQFFGPGTRLTVL.

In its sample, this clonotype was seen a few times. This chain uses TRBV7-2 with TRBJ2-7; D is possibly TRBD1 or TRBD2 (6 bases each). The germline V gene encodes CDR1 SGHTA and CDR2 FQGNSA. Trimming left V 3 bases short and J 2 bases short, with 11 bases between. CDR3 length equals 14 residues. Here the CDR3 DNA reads TGTGCCAGCAGCTTGCCGGGGGCCCCCTACGAGCAGTACTTC. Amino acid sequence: CASSLPGAPYEQYF.

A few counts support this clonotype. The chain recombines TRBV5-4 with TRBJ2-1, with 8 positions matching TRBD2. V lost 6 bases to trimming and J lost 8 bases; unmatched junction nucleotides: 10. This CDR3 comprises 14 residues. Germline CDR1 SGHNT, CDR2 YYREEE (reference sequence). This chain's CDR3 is CASTTGGTRDEQFF. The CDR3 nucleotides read TGTGCCAGCACCACGGGAGGGACTAGGGATGAGCAGTTCTTC.

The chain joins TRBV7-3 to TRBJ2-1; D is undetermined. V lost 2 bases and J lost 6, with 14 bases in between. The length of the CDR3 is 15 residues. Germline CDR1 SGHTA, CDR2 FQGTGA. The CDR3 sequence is CASSLQPTTVNEQFF. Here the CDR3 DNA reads TGTGCCAGCAGCTTACAGCCTACTACGGTCAATGAGCAGTTCTTC.

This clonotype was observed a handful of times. CDR3 coding DNA: TGCGCCAGCAGCCAAGTTGCTGAGCGGGTCTACACAGATACGCAGTATTTT. Translating gives CASSQVAERVYTDTQYF. This chain joins TRBV4-3 and TRBJ2-3, with D possibly TRBD2 on 6 matching bases. V gave up 1 base and J gave up 2 bases, with 16 bases separating them. The germline V gene encodes CDR1 LGHNA and CDR2 YSLEER. This CDR3 has 17 amino acids.

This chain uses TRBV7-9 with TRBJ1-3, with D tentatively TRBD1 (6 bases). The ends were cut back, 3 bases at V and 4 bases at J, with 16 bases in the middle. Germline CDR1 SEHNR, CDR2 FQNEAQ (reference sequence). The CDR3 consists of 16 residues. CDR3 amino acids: CASSFGQGSTGNTIYF. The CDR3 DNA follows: TGTGCCAGCAGCTTCGGGCAGGGGAGTACCGGAAACACCATATATTTT.

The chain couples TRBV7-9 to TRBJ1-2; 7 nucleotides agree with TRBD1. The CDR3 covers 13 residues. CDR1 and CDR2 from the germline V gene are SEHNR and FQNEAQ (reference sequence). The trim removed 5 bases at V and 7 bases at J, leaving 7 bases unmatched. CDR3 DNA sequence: TGTGCCAGCAGCATGGGACAGTCGGGTGGCTACACCTTC. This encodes CASSMGQSGGYTF.

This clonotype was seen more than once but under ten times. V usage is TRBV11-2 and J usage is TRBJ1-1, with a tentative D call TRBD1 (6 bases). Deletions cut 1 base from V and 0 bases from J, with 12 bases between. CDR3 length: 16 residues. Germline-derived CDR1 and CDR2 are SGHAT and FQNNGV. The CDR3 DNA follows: TGTGCCAGCAGCTTAGGAGGGGGTTCCATGAACACTGAAGCTTTCTTT. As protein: CASSLGGGSMNTEAFF. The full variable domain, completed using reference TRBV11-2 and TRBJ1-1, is EAGVAQSPRYKIIEKRQSVAFWCNPISGHATLYWYQQILGQGPKLLIQFQNNGVVDDSQLPKDRFSAERLKGVDSTLKIQPAKLEDSAVYLCASSLGGGSMNTEAFFGQGTRLTVV.

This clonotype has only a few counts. The CDR3 sequence: CASSQVGGAQNRDTQYF. CDR3 sequence (DNA): TGCGCCAGCAGCCAAGTTGGCGGGGCCCAGAATAGGGATACGCAGTATTTT. The chain combines TRBV4-1 with TRBJ2-3; tentative D call: TRBD2 (6 bases). Germline assignment: CDR1 MGHRA and CDR2 YSYEKL. Trimming removed 1 base at V and 6 bases at J, with 20 bases between. This CDR3 has 17 residues.

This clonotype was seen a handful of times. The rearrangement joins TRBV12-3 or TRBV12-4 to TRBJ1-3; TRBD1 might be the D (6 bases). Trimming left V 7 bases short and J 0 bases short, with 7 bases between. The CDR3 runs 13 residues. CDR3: CASNRASGNTIYF. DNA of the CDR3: TGTGCCAGCAACAGGGCCTCTGGAAACACCATATATTTT.

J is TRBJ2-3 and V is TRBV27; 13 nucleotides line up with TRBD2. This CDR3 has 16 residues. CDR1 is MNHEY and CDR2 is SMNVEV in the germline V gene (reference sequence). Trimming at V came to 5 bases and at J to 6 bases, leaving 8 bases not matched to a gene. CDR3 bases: TGTGCCAGCAGTCAGGGACTAGCGGGAATACGGGATACGCAGTATTTT. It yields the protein CASSQGLAGIRDTQYF.

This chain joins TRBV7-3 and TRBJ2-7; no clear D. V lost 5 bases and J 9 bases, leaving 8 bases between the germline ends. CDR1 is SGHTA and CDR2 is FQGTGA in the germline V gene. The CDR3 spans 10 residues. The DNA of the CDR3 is TGTGCCAGCAGCCCCGAATTGCAGTACTTC. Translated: CASSPELQYF.

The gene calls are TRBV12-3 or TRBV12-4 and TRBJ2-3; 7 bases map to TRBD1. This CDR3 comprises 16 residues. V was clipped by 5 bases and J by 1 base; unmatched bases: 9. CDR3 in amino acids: CASSPGQVLGTDTQYF. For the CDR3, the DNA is TGTGCCAGCAGTCCCGGACAGGTATTAGGCACAGATACGCAGTATTTT.

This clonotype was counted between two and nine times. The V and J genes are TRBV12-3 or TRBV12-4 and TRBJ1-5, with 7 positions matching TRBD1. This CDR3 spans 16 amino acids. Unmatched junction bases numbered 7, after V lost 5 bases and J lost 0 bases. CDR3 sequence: CASSLHRGHSNQPQHF. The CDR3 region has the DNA TGTGCCAGCAGTCTTCACAGGGGCCATAGCAATCAGCCCCAGCATTTT.

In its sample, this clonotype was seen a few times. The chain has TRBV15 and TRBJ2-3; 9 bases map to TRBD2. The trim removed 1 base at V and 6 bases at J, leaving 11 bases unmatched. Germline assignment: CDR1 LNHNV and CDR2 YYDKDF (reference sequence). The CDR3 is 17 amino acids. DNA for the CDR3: TGTGCCACCAGCAGAGCATTTGCAGCGGGGGGCGGGGATACGCAGTATTTT. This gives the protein CATSRAFAAGGGDTQYF.

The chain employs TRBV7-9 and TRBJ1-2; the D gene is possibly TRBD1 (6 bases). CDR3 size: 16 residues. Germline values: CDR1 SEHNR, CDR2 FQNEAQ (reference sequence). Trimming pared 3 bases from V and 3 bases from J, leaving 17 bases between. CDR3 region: CASSLAKLGGDYGYTF. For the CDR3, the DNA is TGTGCCAGCAGCTTGGCGAAGTTAGGGGGTGACTATGGCTACACCTTC.

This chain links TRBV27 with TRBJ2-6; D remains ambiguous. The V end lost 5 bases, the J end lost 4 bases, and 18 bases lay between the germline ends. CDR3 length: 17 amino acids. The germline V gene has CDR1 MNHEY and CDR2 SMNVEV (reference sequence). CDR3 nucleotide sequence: TGTGCCAGCAGTCCCCCCCTTCGTTCAGGAGGGGCCAACGTCCTGACTTTC. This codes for CASSPPLRSGGANVLTF.